These 14 T cell receptor beta chains were all obtained from the same sample, sequenced in a study of blood T cell repertoires in COVID-19. Clones were read by immunoSEQ multiplex PCR, and TCRdb kept only the in-frame ones, dropping some. This sample carries tens of thousands of clones, about 84% of them seen once, and the ten largest clones take 20% to 30%. Sequencing was performed on peripheral blood. These receptors were taken from a human donor in a cohort sampled during active COVID-19.

The V and J genes are TRBV20-1 and TRBJ2-3; D ambiguous. Germline loops: CDR1 DFQATT, CDR2 SNEGSKA (reference sequence). The length of the CDR3 is 11 residues. V was clipped by 1 base and J by 6 bases, with 5 bases between them. The CDR3 DNA is TGCAGTGCTAGAGTATCCGATACGCAGTATTTT. Translation gives CSARVSDTQYF.

This clone was detected only once. The CDR3 loop is CASSYVGGYQETQYF. DNA for the CDR3: TGTGCCAGCAGTTACGTCGGAGGGTATCAGGAGACCCAGTACTTC. The chain links TRBV6-2 or TRBV6-3 to TRBJ2-5, with D possibly TRBD2 on 6 matching bases. Germline CDR1 MNHEY, CDR2 SVGEGT. The V gene lost 2 bases and the J gene lost 5 bases, with 15 bases spanning the gap. CDR3 length: 15 residues.

V gene TRBV19 combines with J gene TRBJ1-4; D is undetermined. CDR1 LNHDA and CDR2 SQIVND come from the germline V gene (reference sequence). The ends were cut back, 5 bases at V and 12 bases at J, with 13 bases in the middle. This CDR3 has 12 residues. The CDR3 loop is CASSLDRGELFF. CDR3 sequence (DNA): TGTGCCAGTAGTCTGGACCGGGGAGAACTGTTTTTT.

V gene TRBV3-1 (or the pseudogene TRBV3-2) combines with J gene TRBJ1-5; possible D gene TRBD1, 5 bases. CDR3 length: 13 amino acids. Germline CDR1 and CDR2: LGHDT and YNNKEL (reference sequence). Trimming took off 3 bases at V and 3 bases at J, with 6 bases between the two ends. Written as DNA, the CDR3 is TGTGCCAGCAGCCAGACAGCCAATCAGCCCCAGCATTTT. This encodes CASSQTANQPQHF.

The chain has TRBV5-4 and TRBJ1-2; D perhaps matches TRBD1 (6 bases). Trimming removed 2 bases from V and 3 bases from J, with 11 bases in between. The CDR3 consists of 14 residues. CDR1 SGHNT and CDR2 YYREEE come from the germline V gene (reference sequence). The CDR3 protein is CASSLVGGHYGYTF. CDR3 sequence (DNA): TGTGCCAGCAGCTTAGTTGGGGGCCACTATGGCTACACCTTC.

V is TRBV12-3 or TRBV12-4 and J is TRBJ2-3; D possibly corresponds to TRBD1 (5 bases). The length of the CDR3 is 13 residues. Trimming stripped 4 bases from V and 5 bases from J, with 10 bases between. CDR3: CASSWGRKDTQYF. The CDR3 nucleotides read TGTGCCAGCAGTTGGGGCAGGAAAGATACGCAGTATTTT.

As regards this clone: One end of the junction is discordant with germline, which a read error may explain. The chain employs TRBV6-5 and TRBJ2-3, with TRBD2 identical over 7 bases. CDR3 length equals 16 residues. Germline-derived CDR1 and CDR2 are MNHEY and SVGAGI. The CDR3 nucleotides are TGTGCCAGTAGTTACATGGCTAGCGGTCACACAGATACGCAGTATTTT. Protein product: CASSYMASGHTDTQYF.

The chain recombines TRBV4-1 with TRBJ2-2; TRBD2 might be the D (5 bases). The CDR3 length is 15 residues. Germline loops: CDR1 MGHRA, CDR2 YSYEKL. V dropped 3 bases and J dropped 1 base, with 9 bases sitting between them. CDR3 amino acids: CASSQTGLNTGELFF. CDR3 coding DNA: TGCGCCAGCAGCCAGACCGGACTGAACACCGGGGAGCTGTTTTTT.

The rearrangement joins TRBV7-3 to TRBJ2-2, with TRBD2 matching 13 bases. J lost 0 bases, V lost 2 bases, and 6 bases had no gene match. The CDR3 covers 19 residues. The V gene's germline CDR1 is SGHTA and CDR2 FQGTGA. CDR3 amino acids: CASSLEGLAGYANTGELFF. Here the CDR3 DNA reads TGTGCCAGCAGCTTAGAGGGACTAGCGGGATACGCGAACACCGGGGAGCTGTTTTTT. The complete variable domain, with remaining parts taken from reference TRBV7-3 and TRBJ2-2, reads GAGVSQTPSNKVTEKGKYVELRCDPISGHTALYWYRQSLGQGPEFLIYFQGTGAADDSGLPNDRFFAVRPEGSVSTLKIQRTERGDSAVYLCASSLEGLAGYANTGELFFGEGSRLTVL.

The chain uses TRBV28 and TRBJ1-4; D ambiguous. Trimming cost V 6 bases and J 7 bases, with 9 bases left between them. This CDR3 spans 12 amino acids. CDR1 is MDHEN and CDR2 is SYDVKM in the germline V gene. The CDR3 DNA sequence: TGTGCCAGCAGCCCCCCAGGTGAAAAACTGTTTTTT. Translating gives CASSPPGEKLFF.

The V and J genes are TRBV9 and TRBJ2-1; D uncertain. V lost 0 bases to trimming and J lost 2 bases, with 6 bases between them. CDR1 is SGDLS and CDR2 is YYNGEE in the germline V gene. The CDR3 extends over 14 amino acids. The CDR3 nucleotides are TGTGCCAGCAGCGTAGAAGCGACCTACAATGAGCAGTTCTTC. Its protein is CASSVEATYNEQFF.

Points on this clone: The same CDR3 also results from other DNA sequences found in this sample. The rearrangement uses TRBV12-3 or TRBV12-4 and TRBJ1-1, with D maybe TRBD1 (5 bases). V was shortened by 8 bases and J by 5 bases, with 9 bases between the two germline ends. The CDR3 is made up of 11 amino acids. This chain's CDR3 is CASSGGTEAFF. The CDR3 bases are TGTGCCAGCTCTGGGGGGACTGAAGCTTTCTTT.

The rearrangement links TRBV10-3 to TRBJ2-3, with D possibly matching TRBD2 (6 bases). Germline loops: CDR1 ENHRY, CDR2 SYGVKD. The CDR3 extends over 13 amino acids. V was pared by 10 bases and J by 0 bases, with 11 bases between. This CDR3 reads CATRDSSTDTQYF. In DNA form, the CDR3 reads TGTGCCACGCGGGACTCTAGCACAGATACGCAGTATTTT.

This clone appeared a few times. The chain has TRBV4-3 and TRBJ1-4, with 10 bases aligning to TRBD1. Germline CDR1 reads LGHNA; CDR2 reads YSLEER. The length of the CDR3 is 16 residues. J lost 5 bases, V lost 1 base, and 4 bases had no gene match. CDR3 loop: CASSQAWDRGNEKLFF. The DNA of the CDR3 is TGCGCCAGCAGCCAAGCCTGGGACAGGGGCAATGAAAAACTGTTTTTT.